The next 21 T cell receptor beta chains were all read from a single sample in a study of blood T cells in healthy people across ages (dated by TCRdb to the mid-2010s). Library generation was performed with 5' RACE. The reads were generated on an Illumina HiSeq 2500. A second PCR of 7 to 11 cycles was run with a J-beta primer mix and a sample-barcoded 5' primer. The public sequencing data were trimmed at Q25 with fastp and processed into clonotypes with MiXCR by TCRdb, which kept only in-frame beta chains. Records with the same CDR3 protein are collapsed into one entry carrying the most frequent genes and DNA. The sample profile shows roughly 1,300,000 distinct CDR3 sequences; 45% to 70% of them were found once. Together, the top ten hold over 6.5% of the sample. The sequenced sample consisted of blood. The origin of the receptors is a man between 18 and 35 years old in good health.

This clonotype was counted between two and nine times. The chain uses TRBV15 and TRBJ2-1, with 9 bases identical to TRBD1. CDR3 length: 16 residues. Germline trimming cut 4 bases from V and 6 bases from J; bases unmatched to any gene: 10. CDR1 and CDR2 from the germline V gene are LNHNV and YYDKDF (reference sequence). The DNA for the CDR3 is TGTGCCACCAGCACAGGACGGGACAGGGCGGTCAATGAGCAGTTCTTC. This codes for CATSTGRDRAVNEQFF.

This clonotype was seen once. This rearrangement joins TRBV6-5 to TRBJ2-7; 8 bases are a match to TRBD1. This CDR3 is built from 16 residues. From germline, CDR1 is MNHEY and CDR2 SVGAGI. The junction had 12 bases not matched to a gene; V was cut back by 4 bases and J by 4 bases. DNA of the CDR3: TGTGCCAGCAGTTCTCAGTCACCGGGACAGGTATACGAGCAGTACTTC. This encodes CASSSQSPGQVYEQYF.

The gene calls are TRBV2 and TRBJ2-1; D gene uncertain. From germline, CDR1 is SNHLY and CDR2 FYNNEI. V lost 7 bases and J 0 bases, leaving 10 bases between the germline ends. CDR3 size: 14 residues. The CDR3 here is CASTPSSSYNEQFF. The CDR3 bases are TGTGCCAGCACGCCCTCGAGCTCCTACAATGAGCAGTTCTTC.

This rearrangement joins TRBV7-9 to TRBJ2-3; the D gene is possibly TRBD1 (6 bases). The CDR3 extends over 16 amino acids. V was pared by 4 bases and J by 3 bases, with 17 bases between. CDR1 is SEHNR and CDR2 is FQNEAQ in the germline V gene (reference sequence). The CDR3 here is CASSSRGQGWTDTQYF. In nucleotides, the CDR3 is TGTGCCAGCAGCTCCCGAGGGCAGGGGTGGACAGATACGCAGTATTTT. Variable domain in full (rest from reference TRBV7-9 and TRBJ2-3): DTGVSQNPRHKITKRGQNVTFRCDPISEHNRLYWYRQTLGQGPEFLTYFQNEAQLEKSRLLSDRFSAERPKGSFSTLEIQRTEQGDSAMYLCASSSRGQGWTDTQYFGPGTRLTVL.

The chain has TRBV6-1 and TRBJ1-2, with 7 bases that match TRBD1. The CDR3 covers 14 residues. Germline trimming cut 3 bases from V and 2 bases from J; bases unmatched to any gene: 3. CDR1 and CDR2 from the germline V gene are MNHNS and SASEGT. The CDR3 DNA sequence: TGTGCCAGCAGTGATATGGACAGGAACTATGGCTACACCTTC. It yields the protein CASSDMDRNYGYTF.

This clonotype was detected only a few times. The chain has TRBV4-3 and TRBJ2-5; 10 bases align to TRBD2. The CDR3 extends over 15 amino acids. The junction had 8 bases not matched to a gene; V was cut back by 5 bases and J by 5 bases. CDR1 LGHNA and CDR2 YSLEER come from the germline V gene. CDR3 residues: CASSRMGTSVETQYF. The CDR3, as DNA: TGCGCCAGCAGCAGAATGGGGACTAGCGTTGAGACCCAGTACTTC.

This clonotype was recorded a few times. The chain uses TRBV4-2 and TRBJ2-1, with TRBD1 matching 7 bases. J lost 4 bases, V lost 1 base, and 16 bases had no gene match. The CDR3 is made up of 19 amino acids. The germline V gene encodes CDR1 LGHNA and CDR2 YNFKEQ. CDR3 sequence (DNA): TGTGCCAGCAGCCAAGTAGAAGGCGTTATGGGACAGTTATACAATGAGCAGTTCTTC. Residues: CASSQVEGVMGQLYNEQFF.

The rearrangement uses TRBV20-1 and TRBJ2-3, with a possible D match to TRBD2 (6 bases). Looked up from germline, CDR1 is DFQATT and CDR2 is SNEGSKA (reference sequence). The CDR3 is made up of 15 amino acids. V was clipped by 2 bases and J by 2 bases, with 14 bases between them. CDR3 region: CSARRLAEPTDTQYF. The DNA of the CDR3 is TGCAGTGCTAGAAGGTTAGCGGAGCCCACAGATACGCAGTATTTT.

V gene TRBV20-1 combines with J gene TRBJ1-1; a possible D gene is TRBD1 (6 bases). CDR1 is DFQATT and CDR2 is SNEGSKA in the germline V gene (reference sequence). With 1 base removed from V and 3 bases from J, the gap between germline ends came to 15 bases. The CDR3 loop spans 15 amino acids. CDR3: CSARARRQGYTEAFF. DNA of the CDR3: TGCAGTGCTAGAGCTCGAAGGCAGGGGTACACTGAAGCTTTCTTT.

The genes are TRBV4-3 and TRBJ2-6; no clear D gene. Between the trimmed V and J ends, which lost 0 bases and 0 bases, there was a span of 6 bases. CDR3 length equals 16 residues. Germline V gene data show CDR1 as LGHNA and CDR2 as YSLEER. CDR3 DNA: TGCGCCAGCAGCCAAGATCTGAACTCTGGGGCCAACGTCCTGACTTTC. It translates to CASSQDLNSGANVLTF.

This clonotype was detected only once. V is TRBV3-1 and J is TRBJ2-7; 14 nucleotides agree with TRBD2. The J call may be mistaken, given a closer DNA end match to TRBJ2-4. The CDR3 consists of 15 residues. The germline CDR1 and CDR2 sequences are LGHDT and YNNKEL (reference sequence). In nucleotides, the CDR3 is TGTGCCAGCAGCACGGGACTAGCGGGGGCAAACATTCAGTACTTC. It is translated as CASSTGLAGANIQYF.

This clonotype came up once. This chain uses TRBV12-3 or TRBV12-4 with TRBJ2-6, with 7 bases that match TRBD1. V shed 5 bases and J 3 bases; nucleotides not matched to a gene: 13. The CDR3 consists of 18 residues. Written as DNA, the CDR3 is TGTGCCAGCAGTCTTCCGGAACAGGGGATCCGTGGGGCCAACGTCCTGACTTTC. Translating gives CASSLPEQGIRGANVLTF.

The V call is TRBV29-1, the J call TRBJ2-1; possibly TRBD1 for D (6 bases). The tail of the sequence fits TRBJ2-7 better, so the J call may be wrong. Germline V gene lookup returns CDR1 SQVTM and CDR2 ANQGSEA. The CDR3 extends over 15 amino acids. The CDR3 DNA reads TGCAGCATCGTACCCCAGGGGCTTCCCTCCTACGAGCAGTACTTC. It yields the protein CSIVPQGLPSYEQYF.

The rearrangement links TRBV10-3 to TRBJ1-5; D possibly corresponds to TRBD1 (5 bases). Trimming cost V 2 bases and J 2 bases, with 13 bases left between them. Germline CDR1 and CDR2: ENHRY and SYGVKD. The length of the CDR3 is 16 residues. The CDR3 region is CAISEAGGTGNQPQHF. Written as DNA, the CDR3 is TGTGCCATCAGTGAGGCGGGGGGAACCGGCAATCAGCCCCAGCATTTT.

This clonotype was seen more than once but under ten times. The CDR3 reads CASSEYSSGGDQETQYF. As DNA, the CDR3 is TGTGCCAGCAGTGAATATTCAAGCGGGGGGGACCAAGAGACCCAGTACTTC. The rearrangement links TRBV25-1 to TRBJ2-5, with 10 bases that match TRBD2. J lost 0 bases, V lost 0 bases, and 4 bases had no gene match. The CDR3 has 17 amino acids. Germline loops: CDR1 MGHDK, CDR2 SYGVNS.

This chain uses TRBV20-1 with TRBJ2-3; 13 bases agree with TRBD2. The CDR3 covers 15 residues. The J segment lost 0 bases and the V segment lost 3 bases, leaving 0 bases of the junction unmatched. Germline loops: CDR1 DFQATT, CDR2 SNEGSKA (reference sequence). CDR3: CSARTSGRSTDTQYF. The CDR3 nucleotides read TGCAGTGCTAGGACTAGCGGGAGGAGCACAGATACGCAGTATTTT.

The chain links TRBV20-1 to TRBJ1-5; D is undetermined. Trimming left V 3 bases short and J 3 bases short, with 9 bases between. The CDR3 length is 13 residues. Germline lookup yields CDR1 DFQATT and CDR2 SNEGSKA (reference sequence). The CDR3 reads CSARYSLNQPQHF. The CDR3, as DNA: TGCAGTGCTAGGTACAGCCTCAATCAGCCCCAGCATTTT.

The table lists this clonotype with a few counts. The chain joins TRBV2 to TRBJ1-2; TRBD1 matches at 8 bases. Per the germline V gene, CDR1 is SNHLY and CDR2 is FYNNEI. This CDR3 comprises 14 residues. With V trimmed by 6 bases and J by 10 bases, 13 bases remained unmatched. CDR3 sequence: CASSPRTGRFAYTF. The CDR3 DNA follows: TGTGCCAGCAGCCCCAGGACAGGGCGGTTTGCCTACACCTTC. Based on the CDR3 plus reference TRBV2 and TRBJ1-2, the full variable domain is EPEVTQTPSHQVTQMGQEVILRCVPISNHLYFYWYRQILGQKVEFLVSFYNNEISEKSEIFDDQFSVERPDGSNFTLKIRSTKLEDSAMYFCASSPRTGRFAYTFGSGTRLTVV.

This chain connects TRBV4-1 to TRBJ1-2, with D tentatively TRBD1 (5 bases). Germline V CDR1 and CDR2: MGHRA, YSYEKL. Trimming pared 3 bases from V and 5 bases from J, leaving 19 bases between. The length of the CDR3 is 16 residues. CDR3 sequence reads: CASSQTPGPRLYGYTF. As DNA, the CDR3 is TGCGCCAGCAGCCAGACCCCGGGACCCCGTCTGTATGGCTACACCTTC.

This clonotype was observed a few times. The chain couples TRBV29-1 to TRBJ1-2; no definite D call. V shed 7 bases and J shed 7 bases, with 16 bases lying between them. Germline CDR1 and CDR2: SQVTM and ANQGSEA. This CDR3 spans 12 amino acids. The chain's CDR3 is CSASGLLGGYTF. CDR3 nucleotides: TGCAGCGCTTCGGGCCTACTGGGTGGCTACACCTTC.

This clonotype was counted a few times. The chain combines TRBV29-1 with TRBJ2-7; a weak D match, TRBD2 (5 bases). The germline CDR1 and CDR2 sequences are SQVTM and ANQGSEA. This CDR3 region has 15 residues. V was cut by 4 bases and J by 1 base, with 17 bases left in between. Written as DNA, the CDR3 is TGCAGCGTTGTAGGTCAGGAGGATCCTTCCTACGAGCAGTACTTC. Its protein is CSVVGQEDPSYEQYF.